These T cell receptor beta chains were read from a single sample in a study of blood T cell repertoires in COVID-19. Profiled with immunoSEQ multiplex PCR; TCRdb holds only in-frame clones, not every one. The data show roughly 350,000 clones, roughly 90% seen once. What was sequenced was peripheral blood. The receptor set was obtained from a woman aged 50 to 60 with active or convalescent COVID-19. The CDR3 runs from the conserved cysteine through the conserved F or W. The order of the fields is V gene, clone size, J gene, D gene, CDR3 DNA, CDR3 protein. The D gene is left open where the match is weak. Rows give clone size only sometimes, using once, few, many, or a class for an expanded clone.

V gene: TRBV2
clone size: -
J gene: TRBJ1-1
D gene: -
CDR3 DNA: TGTGCCAGTGTCCCTCAGGTTACCAACACTGAAGCTTTCTTT
CDR3 protein: CASVPQVTNTEAFF

V gene: TRBV7-9
clone size: -
J gene: TRBJ2-7
D gene: TRBD1
CDR3 DNA: TGTGCCAGCAGCTTGGACAGGGAAGGACACGAGCAGTACTTC
CDR3 protein: CASSLDREGHEQYF

V gene: TRBV7-3
clone size: -
J gene: TRBJ2-1
D gene: -
CDR3 DNA: TGTGCCAGCAGCTTAACAGGGAGACAGTTCTTC
CDR3 protein: CASSLTGRQFF

V gene: TRBV7-3
clone size: once
J gene: TRBJ2-7
D gene: -
CDR3 DNA: TGTGCCAGCAGCTTAAGCCCGGGAGCTACCTACGAGCAGTACTTC
CDR3 protein: CASSLSPGATYEQYF

V gene: TRBV19
clone size: -
J gene: TRBJ2-2
D gene: -
CDR3 DNA: TGTGCCAGTAATCGGGGAGCGAACACCGGGGAGCTGTTTTTT
CDR3 protein: CASNRGANTGELFF

V gene: TRBV5-4
clone size: -
J gene: TRBJ1-6
D gene: TRBD1
CDR3 DNA: TGTGCCAGCAGCGGATCACAGGGGAAAAATTCACCCCTCCACTTT
CDR3 protein: CASSGSQGKNSPLHF

V gene: TRBV21-1
clone size: -
J gene: TRBJ2-7
D gene: -
CDR3 DNA: TGTGCCAGCAGCTCCTCTAGGGGCGCGGAGCAGTACTTC
CDR3 protein: CASSSSRGAEQYF

V gene: TRBV7-3
clone size: few
J gene: TRBJ1-2
D gene: -
CDR3 DNA: TGTGCCAGCAGCTTAGGTTCTACGAGTAGCGGCTACACCTTC
CDR3 protein: CASSLGSTSSGYTF

V gene: TRBV5-5
clone size: -
J gene: TRBJ1-1
D gene: -
CDR3 DNA: TGTGCCAGCAGCCCAACGGACAGAGACACTGAAGCTTTCTTT
CDR3 protein: CASSPTDRDTEAFF

V gene: TRBV7-8
clone size: -
J gene: TRBJ1-5
D gene: TRBD1
CDR3 DNA: TGTGCCAGCAGCCGTGACAGGGAAATCCAGCCCCAGCATTTT
CDR3 protein: CASSRDREIQPQHF